These T cell receptor beta chains were read from a single sample in a study of blood T cell repertoires in COVID-19. Method: immunoSEQ multiplex PCR; TCRdb's copy keeps in-frame clones and lacks some. The sample shows tens of thousands of clones, around 80% of them seen only once. What was sequenced was peripheral blood. All receptors come from a man in his 60s with acute or convalescent COVID-19. Both conserved end residues are trimmed from each CDR3. Expanded clones get a size class; other rows say once, few or many, or leave the size out.

j_call: TRBJ2-3; v_call: TRBV7-2; clone_size: -; cdr3_aa: ASRRRALQSLTSTDTQY
j_call: TRBJ1-5; v_call: TRBV29-1; clone_size: -; cdr3_aa: SVEVQPGQPQH
j_call: TRBJ1-6; v_call: TRBV7-2; clone_size: once; cdr3_aa: ASSGGGVTPLH
j_call: TRBJ1-3; v_call: TRBV28; clone_size: -; cdr3_aa: ASSSLGQGRNTIY
j_call: TRBJ1-2; v_call: TRBV29-1; clone_size: -; cdr3_aa: SVDRNYGYT
j_call: TRBJ2-1; v_call: TRBV27; clone_size: once; cdr3_aa: ASGERQGNNEQF
j_call: TRBJ1-6; v_call: TRBV6-5; clone_size: -; cdr3_aa: ASSSTLSPLH
j_call: TRBJ2-2; v_call: TRBV6-5; clone_size: -; cdr3_aa: ASSPGTANTGELF
j_call: TRBJ1-2; v_call: TRBV30; clone_size: -; cdr3_aa: AWRSPPAGTGYGYT
j_call: TRBJ1-5; v_call: TRBV6-6; clone_size: -; cdr3_aa: ASSFSGGNQPQH
j_call: TRBJ1-1; v_call: TRBV5-1; clone_size: few; cdr3_aa: ASSLVSGNTEAF
j_call: TRBJ1-1; v_call: TRBV2; clone_size: -; cdr3_aa: ASRELNTEAF
j_call: TRBJ1-1; v_call: TRBV29-1; clone_size: -; cdr3_aa: SGTGMNTEAF
j_call: TRBJ1-1; v_call: TRBV5-1; clone_size: -; cdr3_aa: ASSFGGPNTEAF
j_call: TRBJ2-6; v_call: TRBV19; clone_size: -; cdr3_aa: ASTPRGGRAGANVLT
j_call: TRBJ1-1; v_call: TRBV28; clone_size: few; cdr3_aa: AIDGLNTEAF
j_call: TRBJ1-5; v_call: TRBV6-1; clone_size: -; cdr3_aa: ASSGVGQGARINQPQH
j_call: TRBJ2-1; v_call: TRBV3-1/TRBV3-2; clone_size: -; cdr3_aa: ASSNDRNSYNEQF
j_call: TRBJ2-5; v_call: TRBV5-1; clone_size: -; cdr3_aa: ASRELGGAKTQY
j_call: TRBJ2-3; v_call: TRBV18; clone_size: -; cdr3_aa: ASSLTSGGTDTQY
j_call: TRBJ2-2; v_call: TRBV18; clone_size: few; cdr3_aa: ASSPESKNTGELF
j_call: TRBJ1-1; v_call: TRBV28; clone_size: -; cdr3_aa: ASSSPPGTGGTEAF
j_call: TRBJ1-3; v_call: TRBV6-6; clone_size: -; cdr3_aa: ASTWGGSGNTIY
j_call: TRBJ2-1; v_call: TRBV18; clone_size: -; cdr3_aa: ASSPLGSSYNEQF
j_call: TRBJ1-1; v_call: TRBV18; clone_size: -; cdr3_aa: ASSSGVSGDTEAF
j_call: TRBJ1-1; v_call: TRBV5-1; clone_size: few; cdr3_aa: ASSLSGMNTEAF
j_call: TRBJ1-2; v_call: TRBV28; clone_size: once; cdr3_aa: AVRRGGSNYGYT
j_call: TRBJ1-2; v_call: TRBV7-9; clone_size: -; cdr3_aa: ASSSDKSYGYT
j_call: TRBJ2-3; v_call: TRBV5-4; clone_size: -; cdr3_aa: ASSLPGTGHRTDTQY
j_call: TRBJ1-3; v_call: TRBV6-5; clone_size: -; cdr3_aa: ASSPQGSTGNTIY
j_call: TRBJ2-3; v_call: TRBV6-5; clone_size: -; cdr3_aa: ASRLDLRRMNTQY
j_call: TRBJ1-6; v_call: TRBV12-3/TRBV12-4; clone_size: -; cdr3_aa: ASSLQGDSPLH
j_call: TRBJ2-3; v_call: TRBV3-1/TRBV3-2; clone_size: -; cdr3_aa: ASSQVVRDTQY
j_call: TRBJ2-3; v_call: TRBV7-9; clone_size: -; cdr3_aa: ASSPTSGGTRDTQY
j_call: TRBJ2-2; v_call: TRBV5-1; clone_size: -; cdr3_aa: ASSQYTGELF
j_call: TRBJ1-1; v_call: TRBV11-2; clone_size: -; cdr3_aa: ASSARTGTNTEAF
j_call: TRBJ1-1; v_call: TRBV29-1; clone_size: -; cdr3_aa: SVAMSEAF
j_call: TRBJ1-5; v_call: TRBV10-3; clone_size: -; cdr3_aa: AISESVQPQH
j_call: TRBJ1-3; v_call: TRBV6-1; clone_size: -; cdr3_aa: ASSEGGGSGNTIY
j_call: TRBJ1-6; v_call: TRBV10-1; clone_size: -; cdr3_aa: ASSDRLDSGVISPLH